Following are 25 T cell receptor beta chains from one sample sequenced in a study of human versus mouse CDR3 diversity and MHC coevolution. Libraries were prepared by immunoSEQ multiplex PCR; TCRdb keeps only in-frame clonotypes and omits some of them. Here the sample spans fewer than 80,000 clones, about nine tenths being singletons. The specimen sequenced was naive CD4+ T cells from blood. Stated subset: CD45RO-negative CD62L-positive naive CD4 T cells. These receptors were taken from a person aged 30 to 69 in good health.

CDR3 protein: CASSLVRTGGAGELFF. The DNA of the CDR3 is TGTGCCAGCAGCTTGGTGAGGACAGGGGGCGCCGGGGAGCTGTTTTTT. The chain carries TRBV5-6 and TRBJ2-2, with 11 nucleotides matching TRBD1. The V segment lost 0 bases and the J segment 6 bases; nucleotides outside the gene matches: 4. Germline V gives CDR1 SGHDT, CDR2 YYEEEE. The CDR3 spans 16 residues.

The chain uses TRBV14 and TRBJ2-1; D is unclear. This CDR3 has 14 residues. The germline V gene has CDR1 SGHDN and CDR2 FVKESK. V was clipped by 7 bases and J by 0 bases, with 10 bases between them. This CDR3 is CASTGLGSYNEQFF. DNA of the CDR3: TGTGCCAGCACAGGTCTCGGCTCCTACAATGAGCAGTTCTTC.

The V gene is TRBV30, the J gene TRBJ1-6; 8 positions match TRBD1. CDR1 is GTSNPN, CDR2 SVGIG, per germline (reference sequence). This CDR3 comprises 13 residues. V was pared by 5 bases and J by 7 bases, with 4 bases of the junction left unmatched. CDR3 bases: TGTGCCTGGGAACAGGGGGGGAATTCACCCCTCCACTTT. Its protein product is CAWEQGGNSPLHF.

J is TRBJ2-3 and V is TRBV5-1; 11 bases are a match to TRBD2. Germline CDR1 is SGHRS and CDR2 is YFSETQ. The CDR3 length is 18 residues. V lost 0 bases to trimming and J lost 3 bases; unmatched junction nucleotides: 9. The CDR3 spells CASSLGNSGGAWTDTQYF. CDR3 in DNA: TGCGCCAGCAGCTTGGGGAATAGCGGGGGGGCGTGGACAGATACGCAGTATTTT.

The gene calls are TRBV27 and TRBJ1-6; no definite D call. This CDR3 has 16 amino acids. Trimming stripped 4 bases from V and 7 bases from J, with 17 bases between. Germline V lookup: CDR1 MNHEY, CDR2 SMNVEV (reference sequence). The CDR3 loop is CASSSAVSWWNSPLHF. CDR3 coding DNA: TGTGCCAGCAGTTCCGCAGTTTCCTGGTGGAATTCACCCCTCCACTTT.

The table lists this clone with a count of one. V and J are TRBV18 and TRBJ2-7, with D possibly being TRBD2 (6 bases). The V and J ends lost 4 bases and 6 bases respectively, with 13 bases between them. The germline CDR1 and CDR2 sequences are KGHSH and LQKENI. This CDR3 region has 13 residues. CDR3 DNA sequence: TGTGCCAGCTCACAAGCACTAGCCACCGAGCAGTACTTC. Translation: CASSQALATEQYF.

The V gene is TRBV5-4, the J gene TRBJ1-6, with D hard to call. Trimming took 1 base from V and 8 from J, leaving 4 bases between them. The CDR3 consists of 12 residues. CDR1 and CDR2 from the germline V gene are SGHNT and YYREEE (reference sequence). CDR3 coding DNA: TGTGCCAGCAGCTTGTATGATTCACCCCTCCACTTT. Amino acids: CASSLYDSPLHF. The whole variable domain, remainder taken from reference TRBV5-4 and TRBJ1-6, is ETGVTQSPTHLIKTRGQQVTLRCSSQSGHNTVSWYQQALGQGPQFIFQYYREEENGRGNFPPRFSGLQFPNYSSELNVNALELDDSALYLCASSLYDSPLHFGNGTRLTVT.

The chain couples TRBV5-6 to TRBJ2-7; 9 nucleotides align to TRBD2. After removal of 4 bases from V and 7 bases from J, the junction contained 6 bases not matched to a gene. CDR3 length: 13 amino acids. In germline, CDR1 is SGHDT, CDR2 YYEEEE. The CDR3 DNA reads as TGTGCCAGCAGCCTAGGACTAGCGCCTGAGCAGTACTTC. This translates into CASSLGLAPEQYF.

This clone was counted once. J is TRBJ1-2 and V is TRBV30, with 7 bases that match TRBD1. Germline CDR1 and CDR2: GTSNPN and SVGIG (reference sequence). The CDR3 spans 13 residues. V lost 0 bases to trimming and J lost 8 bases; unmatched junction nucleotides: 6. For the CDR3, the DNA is TGTGCCTGGAGTGTAGGACAGGTCGGCGGCTACACCTTC. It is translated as CAWSVGQVGGYTF.

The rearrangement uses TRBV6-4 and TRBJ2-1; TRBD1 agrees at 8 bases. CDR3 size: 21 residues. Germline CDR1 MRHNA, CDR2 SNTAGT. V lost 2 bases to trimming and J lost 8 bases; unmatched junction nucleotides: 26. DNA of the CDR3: TGTGCCAGCAGTGACCCCCGTTTAGGCAGGGGGCAACGGGCCCACCAGCATGAGCAGTTCTTC. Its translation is CASSDPRLGRGQRAHQHEQFF.

The CDR3 sequence is CAWSVSGTTDTQYF. The CDR3 DNA reads TGTGCCTGGAGTGTAAGTGGGACTACAGATACGCAGTATTTT. The chain has TRBV30 and TRBJ2-3, with TRBD2 as a possible D gene (6 bases). CDR3 length: 14 amino acids. The germline gives CDR1 GTSNPN, CDR2 SVGIG (reference sequence). V dropped 0 bases and J dropped 3 bases, with 10 bases sitting between them. The whole variable domain, remainder taken from reference TRBV30 and TRBJ2-3, is SQTIHQWPATLVQPVGSPLSLECTVEGTSNPNLYWYRQAAGRGLQLLFYSVGIGQISSEVPQNLSASRPQDRQFILSSKKLLLSDSGFYLCAWSVSGTTDTQYFGPGTRLTVL.

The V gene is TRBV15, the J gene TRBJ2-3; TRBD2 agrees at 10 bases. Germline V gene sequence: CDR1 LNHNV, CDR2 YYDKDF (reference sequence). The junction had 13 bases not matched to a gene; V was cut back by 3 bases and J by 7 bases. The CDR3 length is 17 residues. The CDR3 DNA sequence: TGTGCCACCAGCAGTAGACTCGGAGCGGGAGGGCGAAATACGCAGTATTTT. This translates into CATSSRLGAGGRNTQYF. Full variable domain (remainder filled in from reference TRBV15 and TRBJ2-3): DAMVIQNPRYQVTQFGKPVTLSCSQTLNHNVMYWYQQKSSQAPKLLFHYYDKDFNNEADTPDNFQSRRPNTSFCFLDIRSPGLGDTAMYLCATSSRLGAGGRNTQYFGPGTRLTVL.

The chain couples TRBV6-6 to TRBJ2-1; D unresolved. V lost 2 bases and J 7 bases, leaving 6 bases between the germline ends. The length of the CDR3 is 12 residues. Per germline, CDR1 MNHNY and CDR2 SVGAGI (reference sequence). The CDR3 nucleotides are TGTGCCAGCAGTTACGAGAGAAATGAGCAGTTCTTC. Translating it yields CASSYERNEQFF.

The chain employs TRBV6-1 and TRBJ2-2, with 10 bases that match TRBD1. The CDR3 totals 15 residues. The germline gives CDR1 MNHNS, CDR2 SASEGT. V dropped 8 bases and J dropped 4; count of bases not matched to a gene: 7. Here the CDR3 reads CASPGGDRGTGELFF. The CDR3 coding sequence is TGTGCCAGCCCAGGCGGGGACAGGGGCACCGGGGAGCTGTTTTTT.

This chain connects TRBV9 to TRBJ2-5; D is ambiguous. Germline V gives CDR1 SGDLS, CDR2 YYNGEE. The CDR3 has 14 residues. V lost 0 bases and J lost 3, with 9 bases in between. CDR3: CASSVDHRKETQYF. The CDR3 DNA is TGTGCCAGCAGCGTAGATCACAGAAAAGAGACCCAGTACTTC.

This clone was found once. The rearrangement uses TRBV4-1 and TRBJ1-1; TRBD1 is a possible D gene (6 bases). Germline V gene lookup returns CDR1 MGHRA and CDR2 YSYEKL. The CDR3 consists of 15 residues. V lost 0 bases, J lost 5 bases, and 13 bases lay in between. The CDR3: CASSQDVEGDTEAFF. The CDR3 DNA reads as TGCGCCAGCAGCCAAGATGTCGAGGGGGATACTGAAGCTTTCTTT.

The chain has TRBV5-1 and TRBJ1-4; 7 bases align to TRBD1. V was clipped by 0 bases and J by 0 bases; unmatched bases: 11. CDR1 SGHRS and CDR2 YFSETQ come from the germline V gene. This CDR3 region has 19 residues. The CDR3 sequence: CASSLVGVGTEATNEKLFF. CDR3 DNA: TGCGCCAGCAGCTTGGTGGGGGTAGGGACAGAGGCAACTAATGAAAAACTGTTTTTT.

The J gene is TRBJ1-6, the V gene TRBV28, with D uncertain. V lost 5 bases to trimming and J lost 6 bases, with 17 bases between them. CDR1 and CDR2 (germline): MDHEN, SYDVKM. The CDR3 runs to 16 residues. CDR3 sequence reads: CASSPPAGRPNSPLHF. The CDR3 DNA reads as TGTGCCAGCAGTCCTCCAGCGGGAAGGCCTAATTCACCCCTCCACTTT.

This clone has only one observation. As DNA, the CDR3 is TGTGCCAGCACCGGCAGGGCCATGAACACTGAAGCTTTCTTT. Translating gives CASTGRAMNTEAFF. The chain links TRBV6-1 to TRBJ1-1; perhaps TRBD1 as D (5 bases). This CDR3 spans 14 amino acids. Per germline, CDR1 MNHNS and CDR2 SASEGT. Trimming cost V 7 bases and J 0 bases, with 12 bases left between them.

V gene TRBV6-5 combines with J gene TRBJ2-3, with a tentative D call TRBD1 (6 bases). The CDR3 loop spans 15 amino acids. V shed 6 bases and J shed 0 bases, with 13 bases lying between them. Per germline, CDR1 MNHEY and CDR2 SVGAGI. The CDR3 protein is CASRGTPSSTDTQYF. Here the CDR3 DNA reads TGTGCCAGCAGGGGGACACCTTCTAGCACAGATACGCAGTATTTT.

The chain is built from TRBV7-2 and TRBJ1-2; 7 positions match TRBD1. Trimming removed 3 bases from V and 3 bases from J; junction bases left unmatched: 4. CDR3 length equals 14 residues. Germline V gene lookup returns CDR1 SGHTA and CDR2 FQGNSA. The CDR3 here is CASSLDRNDYGYTF. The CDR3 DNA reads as TGTGCCAGCAGCTTGGACAGGAACGACTATGGCTACACCTTC.

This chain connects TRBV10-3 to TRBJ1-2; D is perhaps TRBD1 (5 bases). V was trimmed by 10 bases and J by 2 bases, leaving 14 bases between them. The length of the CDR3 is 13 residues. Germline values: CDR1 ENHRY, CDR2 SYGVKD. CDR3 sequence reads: CATASDSNYGYTF. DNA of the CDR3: TGTGCCACCGCTTCCGACAGCAACTATGGCTACACCTTC.

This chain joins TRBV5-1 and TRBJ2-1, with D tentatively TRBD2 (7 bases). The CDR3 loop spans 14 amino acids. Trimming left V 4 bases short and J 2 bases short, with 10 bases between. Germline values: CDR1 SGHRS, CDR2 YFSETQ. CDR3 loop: CASSQGGAYNEQFF. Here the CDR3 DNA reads TGCGCCAGCAGCCAAGGGGGGGCCTACAATGAGCAGTTCTTC.

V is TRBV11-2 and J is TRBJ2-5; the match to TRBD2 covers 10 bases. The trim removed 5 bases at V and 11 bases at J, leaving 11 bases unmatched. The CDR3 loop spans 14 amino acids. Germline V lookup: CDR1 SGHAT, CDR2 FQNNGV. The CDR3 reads CASSTLSGGVWQYF. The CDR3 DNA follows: TGTGCCAGCAGCACCCTGAGCGGGGGGGTGTGGCAGTACTTC.

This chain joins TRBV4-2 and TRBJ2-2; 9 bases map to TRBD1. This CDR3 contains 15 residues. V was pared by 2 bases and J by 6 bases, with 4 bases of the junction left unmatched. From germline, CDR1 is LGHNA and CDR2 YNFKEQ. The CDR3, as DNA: TGTGCCAGCAGCCAATGGGACAGGGACGCCGGGGAGCTGTTTTTT. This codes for CASSQWDRDAGELFF.